This TCR beta chain was profiled in a study of patients and donors after allogeneic stem cell transplantation. This clonotype is medium-sized. Deletions cut 2 bases from V and 6 bases from J, with 13 bases between. Germline loops: CDR1 MNHEY, CDR2 SVGAGI. This CDR3 comprises 14 residues. Via MiXCR, TCRdb re-called the RT-PCR reads, giving one row per CDR3 protein. The table shows several hundred distinct CDR3 sequences, with 1.5% to 2% occurring only once. This clonotype was sampled from a human donor who was either an allogeneic HSCT recipient or a stem cell or donor lymphocyte infusion donor (not recorded which). It is not recorded whose cells these are; they may come from a transplant donor. Sequencing was done on a sample of blood, either unsorted or a sorted T cell fraction (not recorded which). This sequence joins TRBV6-5 and TRBJ1-1; D not certain. In DNA, the CDR3 is TGTGCCAGCAGTTACAGCCCGGGGTGGGCTGAAGCTTTCTTT. This encodes CASSYSPGWAEAFF.